The next 17 T cell receptor beta chains were all read from a single sample in a study of shared clonotypes between healthy human individuals. Assay: immunoSEQ multiplex PCR; the TCRdb copy retains only in-frame clones and omits some. Of about 2.4 million clones listed, 80% to 95% were seen once; the top ten hold around 0.37%. What was sequenced was naive CD4+ T cells from PBMCs. Regarding subset: CD45RA+ positively selected. These receptors were taken from a man younger than 35 in good health. Some clones in this sample may be carry-over from other donors' samples.

In the case of this clone: The same CDR3 also results from other DNA sequences found in this sample. V usage is TRBV5-1 and J usage is TRBJ1-3; D remains unclear. The CDR3 runs to 13 residues. V shed 1 base and J shed 4 bases, with 6 bases lying between them. Germline V gene lookup returns CDR1 SGHRS and CDR2 YFSETQ. CDR3 region: CASSLSPGNTIYF. In nucleotides, the CDR3 is TGCGCCAGCAGCTTGTCCCCAGGAAACACCATATATTTT.

The chain is built from TRBV5-1 and TRBJ2-7; D remains unclear. V lost 4 bases and J 1 base, leaving 12 bases between the germline ends. The germline V gene has CDR1 SGHRS and CDR2 YFSETQ. This CDR3 comprises 14 residues. Here the CDR3 reads CASSREDRSYEQYF. CDR3 sequence (DNA): TGCGCCAGCAGCCGCGAGGACCGGTCCTACGAGCAGTACTTC.

The rearrangement uses TRBV28 and TRBJ2-4; possible D gene TRBD2, 6 bases. The CDR3 contains 13 residues. The ends were cut back, 8 bases at V and 3 bases at J, with 11 bases in the middle. The V gene's germline CDR1 is MDHEN and CDR2 SYDVKM. The CDR3 bases are TGTGCCAGCGGAGGGGATGGCAAAAACATTCAGTACTTC. Translating it yields CASGGDGKNIQYF.

The V gene is TRBV5-4, the J gene TRBJ2-1, with 13 positions matching TRBD2. The CDR3 spans 18 residues. The V and J ends lost 0 bases and 5 bases, in that order; junction bases with no gene match: 8. From germline, CDR1 is SGHNT and CDR2 YYREEE (reference sequence). The DNA for the CDR3 is TGTGCCAGCAGCTTGGAGCCGGGACTAGCGGGATTTAACAATGAGCAGTTCTTC. This codes for CASSLEPGLAGFNNEQFF.

This sequence joins TRBV6-1 and TRBJ2-6; D uncertain. The CDR3 runs 14 residues. With 3 bases removed from V and 6 bases from J, the gap between germline ends came to 9 bases. The germline V gene encodes CDR1 MNHNS and CDR2 SASEGT. The CDR3 nucleotides read TGTGCCAGCAGTGACTGGCCGTCGGCCAACGTCCTGACTTTC. Protein sequence: CASSDWPSANVLTF.

The chain employs TRBV9 and TRBJ2-3; unclear D gene. The CDR3 sequence is 15 residues long. The V end lost 6 bases, the J end lost 0 bases, and 14 bases lay between the germline ends. Germline V gene lookup returns CDR1 SGDLS and CDR2 YYNGEE. The DNA for the CDR3 is TGTGCCAGCACCTTCGGTTTAGGTAGCACAGATACGCAGTATTTT. Protein sequence: CASTFGLGSTDTQYF.

V usage is TRBV28 and J usage is TRBJ2-1, with 10 bases fitting TRBD1. V shed 3 bases, J shed 14 bases, and the junction held 4 bases outside the gene matches. The CDR3 totals 12 residues. Germline CDR1 MDHEN, CDR2 SYDVKM. CDR3 nucleotides: TGTGCCAGCAGTTTGGGGGGGACAGGGGAGTTCTTC. It yields the protein CASSLGGTGEFF.

The V and J genes are TRBV7-6 and TRBJ2-2; D may be TRBD1 or TRBD2 (6 bases each). CDR1 and CDR2 (germline): SGHVS, FNYEAQ. The CDR3 length is 16 residues. The V end lost 1 base, the J end lost 0 bases, and 9 bases lay between the germline ends. The CDR3 coding sequence is TGTGCCAGCAGCTTAGTGGGGGGCCCGAACACCGGGGAGCTGTTTTTT. This codes for CASSLVGGPNTGELFF.

The chain employs TRBV28 and TRBJ1-2; D possibly corresponds to TRBD1 (6 bases). The germline V and J ends were trimmed by 5 bases and 8 bases, with 21 bases remaining between them. CDR1 MDHEN and CDR2 SYDVKM come from the germline V gene. There are 15 residues in the CDR3. CDR3 sequence reads: CASSPGGQGSGGYTF. The CDR3 nucleotides are TGTGCCAGCAGTCCGGGGGGGCAGGGGTCAGGAGGCTACACCTTC.

In DNA form, the CDR3 reads TGTGCCAGCAGCCTAATCCGATCTGGCGAGCAGTACTTC. Translation: CASSLIRSGEQYF. The chain has TRBV16 and TRBJ2-7; D is ambiguous. CDR1 and CDR2 from the germline V gene are KGHSY and FQNENV. The CDR3 length is 13 residues. V lost 4 bases and J lost 6, with 13 bases in between.

In its sample, this clone was seen a few times. CDR3 coding DNA: TGTGCCAGCAGTGAATATACCAGGAATCAGCCCCAGCATTTT. Translation gives CASSEYTRNQPQHF. This chain uses TRBV25-1 with TRBJ1-5; D remains unclear. Trimming stripped 0 bases from V and 4 bases from J, with 7 bases between. Germline V gives CDR1 MGHDK, CDR2 SYGVNS. The CDR3 is 14 residues long.

The chain couples TRBV9 to TRBJ2-1; 10 positions match TRBD2. This CDR3 contains 14 residues. Germline trimming cut 7 bases from V and 3 bases from J; bases unmatched to any gene: 4. Germline-derived CDR1 and CDR2 are SGDLS and YYNGEE. CDR3 nucleotide sequence: TGTGCCAGCGCCGGGACTAGCGTCTACAATGAGCAGTTCTTC. Its translation is CASAGTSVYNEQFF.

The chain has TRBV6-5 and TRBJ2-4, with 8 positions matching TRBD2. This CDR3 has 14 residues. Germline CDR1 is MNHEY and CDR2 is SVGAGI. V gave up 4 bases and J gave up 7 bases; unmatched junction bases: 6. The CDR3 DNA reads TGTGCCAGCAGTTCAAGCGGGAGCTGGAACATTCAGTACTTC. Amino acid sequence: CASSSSGSWNIQYF.

The rearrangement uses TRBV5-6 and TRBJ2-5; D tentatively reads TRBD1 or TRBD2 (5 bases each). The germline gives CDR1 SGHDT, CDR2 YYEEEE. The CDR3 spans 14 residues. V lost 4 bases and J lost 5, with 15 bases in between. CDR3 amino acids: CASSEGPRGETQYF. The CDR3 bases are TGTGCCAGCAGCGAGGGACCGCGCGGGGAGACCCAGTACTTC.

The chain couples TRBV6-5 to TRBJ1-2; no firm D call. V lost 6 bases and J 4 bases, leaving 6 bases between the germline ends. Germline V CDR1 and CDR2: MNHEY, SVGAGI. This CDR3 has 11 amino acids. The CDR3 DNA follows: TGTGCCAGCAGCGGTGTCTATGGCTACACCTTC. Protein: CASSGVYGYTF.

V gene TRBV5-1 combines with J gene TRBJ1-2; unclear D gene. Trimming cost V 4 bases and J 7 bases, with 14 bases left between them. The CDR3 runs to 13 residues. CDR1 is SGHRS and CDR2 is YFSETQ in the germline V gene. Here the CDR3 reads CASSPRWEGGYTF. The CDR3 DNA reads TGCGCCAGCAGCCCCAGGTGGGAGGGTGGCTACACCTTC.

The chain recombines TRBV11-1 with TRBJ1-3; D gene unclear. V gave up 3 bases and J gave up 3 bases, with 6 bases separating them. The CDR3 contains 13 residues. CDR1 and CDR2 (germline): SGHAT, FQDESV (reference sequence). The CDR3 spells CASSFGLGNTIYF. The CDR3 DNA reads as TGTGCCAGCAGCTTTGGCCTTGGAAACACCATATATTTT.